These T cell receptor beta chains were read from a single sample in a study of CD8 T cells in Susac syndrome. TCRdb redid the calling of the immunoSEQ multiplex PCR reads with MiXCR, one entry per CDR3 protein. The data contain 95,000 to 150,000 distinct CDR3 sequences, 85% to 95% of them seen just once; the ten biggest clones take up around 0.27%. Sequences were obtained from CD8+ T cells from PBMCs. The receptors originated from a human donor with Susac syndrome. Each CDR3 is given with its conserved first and last residue. A D gene is named only where the DNA matches it firmly. A clone size is listed for some rows: how often the clone was seen (once, few, many), or a class if it is expanded.

J gene: TRBJ2-1; clone size: NA; V gene: TRBV7-9; D gene: TRBD2; CDR3 DNA: TGTGCCAGCAGCTTTTCAGCAGCGGGGCCCTACAATGAGCAGTTCTTC; CDR3 protein: CASSFSAAGPYNEQFF
J gene: TRBJ2-7; clone size: once; V gene: TRBV29-1; D gene: TRBD2; CDR3 DNA: TGCAGCGTTGAAGGGGGAGGGACTACCGCCTACGAGCAGTACTTC; CDR3 protein: CSVEGGGTTAYEQYF
J gene: TRBJ2-1; clone size: NA; V gene: TRBV11-2; D gene: NA; CDR3 DNA: TGTGCCAGCAGCAGCCGGGACCAACGGGGGAATGAGCAGTTCTTC; CDR3 protein: CASSSRDQRGNEQFF
J gene: TRBJ1-1; clone size: NA; V gene: TRBV9; D gene: TRBD1; CDR3 DNA: TGTGCCAGCAGCGTAGAGGGACAGGCCCACACTGAAGCTTTCTTT; CDR3 protein: CASSVEGQAHTEAFF
J gene: TRBJ1-1; clone size: NA; V gene: TRBV12-3/TRBV12-4; D gene: NA; CDR3 DNA: TGTGCCAGCAGTTTCCCCTCTCCCGCTGAAGCTTTCTTT; CDR3 protein: CASSFPSPAEAFF
J gene: TRBJ2-1; clone size: NA; V gene: TRBV13; D gene: NA; CDR3 DNA: TGTGCCAGCAGCTGGGGCCGTAGCAAGGAGCAGTTCTTC; CDR3 protein: CASSWGRSKEQFF
J gene: TRBJ1-5; clone size: once; V gene: TRBV20-1; D gene: NA; CDR3 DNA: TGCAGTGCGGTGACCGATAGCAATCAGCCCCAGCATTTT; CDR3 protein: CSAVTDSNQPQHF
J gene: TRBJ2-7; clone size: NA; V gene: TRBV12-3/TRBV12-4; D gene: NA; CDR3 DNA: TGTGCCAGCAGTTTGGGCGCAGGATACTACGAGCAGTACTTC; CDR3 protein: CASSLGAGYYEQYF
J gene: TRBJ2-7; clone size: NA; V gene: TRBV15; D gene: NA; CDR3 DNA: TGTGCCTCCCAAAGAGGGGGGACCTACGAGCAGTACTTC; CDR3 protein: CASQRGGTYEQYF
J gene: TRBJ2-1; clone size: NA; V gene: TRBV7-7; D gene: TRBD2; CDR3 DNA: TGTGCCAGCAGCCCCAGCGGGGCAACTGGAAATGAGCAGTTCTTC; CDR3 protein: CASSPSGATGNEQFF
J gene: TRBJ2-5; clone size: NA; V gene: TRBV5-6; D gene: NA; CDR3 DNA: TGTGCCAGCAGCTTGGACGGACAAGAGACCCAGTACTTC; CDR3 protein: CASSLDGQETQYF
J gene: TRBJ2-7; clone size: NA; V gene: TRBV6-5; D gene: NA; CDR3 DNA: TGTGCCAGCAGTTACTCTGAGGGCTACGAGCAGTACTTC; CDR3 protein: CASSYSEGYEQYF
J gene: TRBJ2-7; clone size: once; V gene: TRBV9; D gene: NA; CDR3 DNA: TGTGCCAGCAGCGCAGGCAGCCCCTACGAGCAGTACTTC; CDR3 protein: CASSAGSPYEQYF
J gene: TRBJ2-1; clone size: NA; V gene: TRBV12-3/TRBV12-4; D gene: NA; CDR3 DNA: TGTGCCAGCAGTCCTTTATCGCAGCGGGATGAGCAGTTCTTC; CDR3 protein: CASSPLSQRDEQFF
J gene: TRBJ2-1; clone size: NA; V gene: TRBV4-3; D gene: TRBD2; CDR3 DNA: TGCGCCAGCAGCCATGCTACCGGGACTAGCGTGGGTGAGCAGTTCTTC; CDR3 protein: CASSHATGTSVGEQFF
J gene: TRBJ2-1; clone size: NA; V gene: TRBV3-1; D gene: TRBD1; CDR3 DNA: TGTGCCAGCAGCCGGAAAGACCGGGACAGGGGCTACAATGAGCAGTTCTTC; CDR3 protein: CASSRKDRDRGYNEQFF
J gene: TRBJ1-1; clone size: NA; V gene: TRBV7-9; D gene: NA; CDR3 DNA: TGTGCCAGCAGGGGCGACGACACTGAAGCTTTCTTT; CDR3 protein: CASRGDDTEAFF
J gene: TRBJ1-2; clone size: NA; V gene: TRBV15; D gene: NA; CDR3 DNA: TGTGCCACCAGCAGAGAAAGGGGGGGCAATCTCTATGGCTACACCTTC; CDR3 protein: CATSRERGGNLYGYTF
J gene: TRBJ2-5; clone size: NA; V gene: TRBV20-1; D gene: NA; CDR3 DNA: TGCAGTGCCTCGTCCGGGGGAGGACCGAAAGGGGCCCAGTACTTC; CDR3 protein: CSASSGGGPKGAQYF
J gene: TRBJ1-1; clone size: NA; V gene: TRBV18; D gene: TRBD1; CDR3 DNA: TGTGCCAGCTCACCCCTGGACAGGGTAATGAACACTGAAGCTTTCTTT; CDR3 protein: CASSPLDRVMNTEAFF
J gene: TRBJ1-2; clone size: NA; V gene: TRBV27; D gene: TRBD1; CDR3 DNA: TGTGCCAGCAGTGGACAGGGGGCTCACTATGGCTACACCTTC; CDR3 protein: CASSGQGAHYGYTF
J gene: TRBJ1-2; clone size: NA; V gene: TRBV29-1; D gene: TRBD1; CDR3 DNA: TGCAGCGCCCCACAGGGGGCTGCTGTTGGCTACACCTTC; CDR3 protein: CSAPQGAAVGYTF
J gene: TRBJ1-2; clone size: NA; V gene: TRBV7-9; D gene: NA; CDR3 DNA: TGTGCCAGCAGCGTCCAGACAGACGGCTACACCTTC; CDR3 protein: CASSVQTDGYTF
J gene: TRBJ2-5; clone size: NA; V gene: TRBV9; D gene: TRBD2; CDR3 DNA: TGTGCCAGCAGCGCACCGCCTAGCGGGGGTGCAGAGACCCAGTACTTC; CDR3 protein: CASSAPPSGGAETQYF
J gene: TRBJ2-7; clone size: once; V gene: TRBV7-2; D gene: NA; CDR3 DNA: TGTGCCAGCAGCTTAGAGGCCGATAACTCCCACGAGCAGTACTTC; CDR3 protein: CASSLEADNSHEQYF
J gene: TRBJ1-5; clone size: NA; V gene: TRBV12-3/TRBV12-4; D gene: TRBD1; CDR3 DNA: TGTGCCAGCAGGCCCAGGGGGAGCAATCAGCCCCAGCATTTT; CDR3 protein: CASRPRGSNQPQHF
J gene: TRBJ2-3; clone size: NA; V gene: TRBV5-4; D gene: NA; CDR3 DNA: TGTGCCAGCAGCTTTTTATCTAACACAGATACGCAGTATTTT; CDR3 protein: CASSFLSNTDTQYF
J gene: TRBJ1-2; clone size: NA; V gene: TRBV19; D gene: NA; CDR3 DNA: TGTGCCAGTAGTACCCACCCGACAGGTTTTGGAGGCTACACCTTC; CDR3 protein: CASSTHPTGFGGYTF